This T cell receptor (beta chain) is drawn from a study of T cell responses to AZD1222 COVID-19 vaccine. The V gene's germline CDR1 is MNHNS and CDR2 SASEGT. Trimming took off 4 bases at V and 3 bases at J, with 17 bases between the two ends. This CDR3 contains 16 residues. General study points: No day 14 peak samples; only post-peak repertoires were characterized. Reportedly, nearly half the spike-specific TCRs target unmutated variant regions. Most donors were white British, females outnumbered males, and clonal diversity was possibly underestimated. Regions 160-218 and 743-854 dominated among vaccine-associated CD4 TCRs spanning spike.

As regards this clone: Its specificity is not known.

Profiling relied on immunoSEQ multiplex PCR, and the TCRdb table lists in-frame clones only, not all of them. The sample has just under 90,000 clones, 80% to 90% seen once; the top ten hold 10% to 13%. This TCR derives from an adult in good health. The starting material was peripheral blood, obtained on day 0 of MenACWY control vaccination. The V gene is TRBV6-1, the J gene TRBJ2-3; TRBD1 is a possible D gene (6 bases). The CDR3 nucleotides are TGTGCCAGCAGTGCAGAGGTGGGGGCTCAAACAGATACGCAGTATTTT. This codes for CASSAEVGAQTDTQYF.